The entry below gives a single T cell receptor (beta chain) sequence along with its context. The antigen remains undetermined. The source of the sample is a study of shared clonotypes between healthy human individuals. Findings and limits, study-wide: Sequencing depth was a factor that was expected to affect clonotype sharing among donors.

The repertoire was sequenced with immunoSEQ multiplex PCR; TCRdb's copy has only in-frame clones and lacks some. The data contain roughly 680,000 clones, around 77% of them singletons. What was sequenced was memory CD4+ T cells sorted from blood. Stated subset: CD45RA-negative fraction. This receptor was identified in a woman in her 30s in good health.

The CDR3 nucleotides read TGTGCCAGCTCACCACGGCAGGTCGGCGTCGAGCAGTACTTC. Protein product: CASSPRQVGVEQYF. The chain is built from TRBV18 and TRBJ2-7; no firm D call. V was shortened by 1 base and J by 6 bases, with 13 bases between the two germline ends. Germline loops: CDR1 KGHSH, CDR2 LQKENI. CDR3 length: 14 residues.